This TCR beta chain appears in the sequencing data of a study of cytomegalovirus exposure and HLA in healthy donors. Findings and caveats of the study: Altogether, 150 to 200 TCR beta chains were recorded as cytomegalovirus-associated.

Profiled with immunoSEQ multiplex PCR; TCRdb holds only in-frame clones, not every one. The sample has 250,000 to 300,000 clones, 90% seen once. In regard to this clone: Antigen: not known.

The sequenced sample was PBMCs. The sequence derives from a woman aged 18-29 years in good health and CMV-seronegative.

In DNA, the CDR3 is TGCGCCAGCAGCTTCGGGGATAACTATGGCTACACCTTC. Translated, it gives CASSFGDNYGYTF. The chain links TRBV5-1 to TRBJ1-2; D gene ambiguous. Germline loops: CDR1 SGHRS, CDR2 YFSETQ. V lost 2 bases and J 1 base, leaving 6 bases between the germline ends. The CDR3 runs to 13 residues.